This record covers a single TCR beta chain. This sample is drawn from a study of CD8 T cells in Susac syndrome. Random hexamers were used to reverse transcribe roughly 0.5 to 1 ug of RNA. Multiplex PCR with immunoSEQ amplified the TCR beta CDR3 across 54 Vbeta and 13 Jbeta. In TCRdb, the immunoSEQ multiplex PCR reads were re-called with MiXCR into one record per CDR3 protein. In the table there are tens of thousands of distinct CDR3 sequences, 94% of which are singletons. The length of the CDR3 is 14 residues. Germline V gene sequence: CDR1 LGHDT, CDR2 YNNKEL (reference sequence). Trimming removed 2 bases from V and 1 base from J, with 8 bases in between. CD8+ and CD4+ T cells from blood underwent TCR beta sequencing, which was carried out in a high-throughput format. TEMRA cells were FACS-enriched, while CD8+ and CD4+ T cells were negatively isolated.

The chain links TRBV3-1 to TRBJ2-5; no firm D call. The sequencing input was CD8+ T cells from PBMCs. This clonotype was sampled from a human donor in good health. The CDR3 loop is CASSQSWAQETQYF. CDR3 in DNA: TGTGCCAGCAGCCAAAGTTGGGCCCAAGAGACCCAGTACTTC.